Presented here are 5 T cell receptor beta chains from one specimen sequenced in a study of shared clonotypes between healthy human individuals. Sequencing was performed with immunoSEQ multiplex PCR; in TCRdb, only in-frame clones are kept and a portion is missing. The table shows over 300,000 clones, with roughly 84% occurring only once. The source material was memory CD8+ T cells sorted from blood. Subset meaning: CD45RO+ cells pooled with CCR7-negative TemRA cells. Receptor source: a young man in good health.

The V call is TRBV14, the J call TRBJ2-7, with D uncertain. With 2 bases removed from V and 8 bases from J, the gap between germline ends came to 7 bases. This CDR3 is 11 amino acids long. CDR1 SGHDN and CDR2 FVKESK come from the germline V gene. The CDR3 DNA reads TGTGCCAGCAGCCAACCCGGTCAGCAGTACTTC. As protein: CASSQPGQQYF.

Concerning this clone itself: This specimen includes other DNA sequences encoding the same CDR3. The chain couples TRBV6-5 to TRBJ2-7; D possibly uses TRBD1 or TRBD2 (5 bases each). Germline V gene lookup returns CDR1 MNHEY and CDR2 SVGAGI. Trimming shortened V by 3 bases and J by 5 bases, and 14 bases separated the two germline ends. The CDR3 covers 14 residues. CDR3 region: CASSYEGRSNEQYF. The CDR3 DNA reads TGTGCCAGCAGTTATGAGGGGAGATCAAACGAGCAGTACTTC.

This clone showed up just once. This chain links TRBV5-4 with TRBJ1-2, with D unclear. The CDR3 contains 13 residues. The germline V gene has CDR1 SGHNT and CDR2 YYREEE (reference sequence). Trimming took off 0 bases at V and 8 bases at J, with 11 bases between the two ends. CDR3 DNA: TGTGCCAGCAGCTTGGGCACCTGGCGAGGCTACACCTTC. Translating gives CASSLGTWRGYTF.

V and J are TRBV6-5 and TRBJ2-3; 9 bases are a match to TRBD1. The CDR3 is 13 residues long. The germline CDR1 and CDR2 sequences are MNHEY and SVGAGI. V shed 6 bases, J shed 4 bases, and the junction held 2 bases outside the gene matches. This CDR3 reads CASRGQGSDTQYF. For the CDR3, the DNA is TGTGCCAGCAGAGGACAGGGGTCAGATACGCAGTATTTT.

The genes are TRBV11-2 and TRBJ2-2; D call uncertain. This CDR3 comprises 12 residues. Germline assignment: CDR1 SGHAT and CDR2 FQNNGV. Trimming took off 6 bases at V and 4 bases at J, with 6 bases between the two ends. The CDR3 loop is CASRAITGELFF. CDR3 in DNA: TGTGCCAGCAGAGCGATCACCGGGGAGCTGTTTTTT.